The 21 T cell receptor beta chains reported below all come from one sample, sequenced in a study of blood T cell repertoires in COVID-19. Only in-frame clones appear in the TCRdb table, and some are missing; sequencing was by immunoSEQ multiplex PCR. The profile covers around 270,000 clones, with around 88% appearing a single time and about 4.6% taken by the ten largest. Sequencing was done on a sample of peripheral blood. The source of these receptors is a man aged 35-49 years with acute or convalescent COVID-19.

The rearrangement joins TRBV24-1 to TRBJ2-3; possibly TRBD1 for D (6 bases). This CDR3 has 16 residues. In germline, CDR1 is KGHDR, CDR2 SFDVKD. V shed 6 bases and J shed 1 base, with 16 bases lying between them. Here the CDR3 reads CATSRAGVGGTDTQYF. CDR3 nucleotides: TGTGCCACCAGTAGGGCAGGGGTCGGCGGCACAGATACGCAGTATTTT.

V is TRBV18 and J is TRBJ1-1; TRBD1 aligns across 10 bases. Germline CDR1 KGHSH, CDR2 LQKENI. The trim removed 3 bases at V and 6 bases at J, leaving 4 bases unmatched. The CDR3 consists of 14 residues. CDR3 sequence (DNA): TGTGCCAGCTCACCCCGACAGGGGGCGGCTGAAGCTTTCTTT. This codes for CASSPRQGAAEAFF.

The chain is built from TRBV19 and TRBJ2-1; 11 bases line up with TRBD2. The CDR3 extends over 15 amino acids. Germline-derived CDR1 and CDR2 are LNHDA and SQIVND (reference sequence). The V gene end was trimmed by 5 bases and the J gene end by 5 bases; junction bases not matched to a gene: 5. Here the CDR3 DNA reads TGTGCCAGTAGTCCTGTAGCGGGGGGGAACAATGAGCAGTTCTTC. This codes for CASSPVAGGNNEQFF.

This clone showed up just once. The rearrangement links TRBV6-5 to TRBJ2-3; 10 bases are a match to TRBD2. CDR1 and CDR2 from the germline V gene are MNHEY and SVGAGI. The CDR3 sequence is 15 residues long. V dropped 6 bases and J dropped 2; count of bases not matched to a gene: 5. CDR3 sequence (DNA): TGTGCCAGCAGCGCTAGCGGGGGCCACACAGATACGCAGTATTTT. Translation: CASSASGGHTDTQYF.

This sequence joins TRBV5-1 and TRBJ1-2, with D maybe TRBD1 (5 bases). The CDR3 covers 14 residues. With 4 bases removed from V and 3 bases from J, the gap between germline ends came to 13 bases. Germline V gene sequence: CDR1 SGHRS, CDR2 YFSETQ. CDR3 in DNA: TGCGCCAGCAGCCCGGGAGGAGGGGACTATGGCTACACCTTC. Encoded protein: CASSPGGGDYGYTF.

This clone showed up just once. The chain has TRBV7-3 and TRBJ1-1, with 7 bases matching TRBD1. The CDR3 has 15 amino acids. Germline V gene data show CDR1 as SGHTA and CDR2 as FQGTGA. V was pared by 3 bases and J by 6 bases, with 10 bases of the junction left unmatched. CDR3 DNA: TGTGCCAGCAGCTTGGAGGCAGGGGGGCGCCCTGAAGCTTTCTTT. Amino acid sequence: CASSLEAGGRPEAFF. The full variable domain, in which reference TRBV7-3 and TRBJ1-1 provide the parts outside the CDR3, is GAGVSQTPSNKVTEKGKYVELRCDPISGHTALYWYRQSLGQGPEFLIYFQGTGAADDSGLPNDRFFAVRPEGSVSTLKIQRTERGDSAVYLCASSLEAGGRPEAFFGQGTRLTVV.

This clone has only one observation. The chain uses TRBV12-5 and TRBJ1-3; 8 positions match TRBD1. Per the germline V gene, CDR1 is LGHNT and CDR2 is FRNRAP. The V gene end was trimmed by 5 bases and the J gene end by 3 bases; junction bases not matched to a gene: 0. The CDR3 is 13 residues long. CDR3: CASGTGGGNTIYF. DNA for the CDR3: TGTGCTAGTGGTACAGGGGGTGGAAACACCATATATTTT.

The chain has TRBV5-4 and TRBJ1-6; 7 bases fit TRBD1. From germline, CDR1 is SGHNT and CDR2 YYREEE (reference sequence). The CDR3 is 14 residues long. J lost 5 bases, V lost 4 bases, and 3 bases had no gene match. The CDR3 region is CASSTDRDNSPLHF. Here the CDR3 DNA reads TGTGCCAGCAGCACAGACAGGGATAATTCACCCCTCCACTTT.

The sample holds a few counts of this clone. Other DNA sequences within the sample encode an identical CDR3. The chain combines TRBV12-3 or TRBV12-4 with TRBJ1-1, with D unresolved. CDR3 length: 13 residues. V was cut by 6 bases and J by 0 bases, with 8 bases left in between. The chain's CDR3 is CASRPTVNTEAFF. The CDR3 nucleotides read TGTGCCAGCAGACCTACAGTGAACACTGAAGCTTTCTTT.

CDR3 DNA sequence: TGTGCCTCGGGGCGCGGGAGGGAGCAGTTCTTC. The encoded protein is CASGRGREQFF. The chain links TRBV2 to TRBJ2-1; 8 positions agree with TRBD2. This CDR3 is 11 amino acids long. Germline lookup yields CDR1 SNHLY and CDR2 FYNNEI. J gave up 10 bases and V 11 bases, and 7 bases lay outside the gene matches.

The CDR3 reads CASSLGRFLAKNIQYF. The CDR3 bases are TGCGCCAGCAGCTTGGGCAGATTTCTAGCCAAAAACATTCAGTACTTC. The chain couples TRBV5-1 to TRBJ2-4; no reliable D call. Germline V lookup: CDR1 SGHRS, CDR2 YFSETQ. V was clipped by 0 bases and J by 0 bases, with 10 bases between them. The CDR3 covers 16 residues.

This clone was picked up a small number of times. The V call is TRBV9, the J call TRBJ1-6; TRBD1 matches 8 bases. Germline V CDR1 and CDR2: SGDLS, YYNGEE. This CDR3 has 15 amino acids. Germline trimming cut 2 bases from V and 11 bases from J; bases unmatched to any gene: 9. CDR3 in amino acids: CASSVLSGGTTPLHF. In DNA form, the CDR3 reads TGTGCCAGCAGCGTCCTTTCAGGGGGCACGACACCCCTCCACTTT.

The CDR3 sequence: CASSLGDRHNYGYTF. The CDR3 DNA is TGTGCCAGCAGCTTGGGGGACAGGCATAACTATGGCTACACCTTC. This sequence joins TRBV5-4 and TRBJ1-2; 8 nucleotides line up with TRBD1. J gave up 1 base and V 0 bases, and 2 bases lay outside the gene matches. Germline V lookup: CDR1 SGHNT, CDR2 YYREEE (reference sequence). This CDR3 comprises 15 residues. Complete variable domain (other parts from reference TRBV5-4 and TRBJ1-2): ETGVTQSPTHLIKTRGQQVTLRCSSQSGHNTVSWYQQALGQGPQFIFQYYREEENGRGNFPPRFSGLQFPNYSSELNVNALELDDSALYLCASSLGDRHNYGYTFGSGTRLTVV.

The V and J genes are TRBV5-4 and TRBJ2-1; unclear D gene. V gave up 0 bases and J gave up 2 bases, with 15 bases separating them. CDR1 and CDR2 (germline): SGHNT, YYREEE (reference sequence). CDR3 size: 17 residues. CDR3 DNA sequence: TGTGCCAGCAGCTTGGAAGTGGGCAGGTCTACCTACAATGAGCAGTTCTTC. It is translated as CASSLEVGRSTYNEQFF.

The chain joins TRBV4-2 to TRBJ2-7; possible D gene TRBD2, 6 bases. The CDR3 extends over 14 amino acids. Germline CDR1 reads LGHNA; CDR2 reads YNFKEQ. The V gene lost 3 bases and the J gene lost 0 bases, with 9 bases spanning the gap. The CDR3 region is CASSQGGYSYEQYF. The CDR3 nucleotides are TGTGCCAGCAGCCAGGGGGGATACTCCTACGAGCAGTACTTC.

The genes are TRBV27 and TRBJ1-2; tentative D call: TRBD1 (5 bases). The germline V and J ends were trimmed by 6 bases and 0 bases, with 14 bases remaining between them. Germline values: CDR1 MNHEY, CDR2 SMNVEV (reference sequence). This CDR3 is 15 amino acids long. The CDR3 DNA is TGTGCCAGCAGCCGATTGGGGGGAGCTAACTATGGCTACACCTTC. Its protein product is CASSRLGGANYGYTF.

This chain uses TRBV5-5 with TRBJ2-7; a possible D gene is TRBD1 (6 bases). V was pared by 4 bases and J by 4 bases, with 21 bases between. Germline CDR1 SGHKS, CDR2 YYEKEE (reference sequence). The CDR3 extends over 16 amino acids. The CDR3 region has the DNA TGTGCCAGCAGCACCGACAGGCGCGCCTCGGGGTACGAGCAGTACTTC. Encoded protein: CASSTDRRASGYEQYF.

A note on this clone: The same CDR3 arises from other DNA sequences in this sample as well. This chain joins TRBV11-2 and TRBJ2-1, with a tentative D call TRBD2 (5 bases). Germline-derived CDR1 and CDR2 are SGHAT and FQNNGV. Trimming removed 1 base from V and 9 bases from J, with 10 bases in between. The CDR3 extends over 13 amino acids. The CDR3 sequence: CASSLVRGSEQFF. The DNA of the CDR3 is TGTGCCAGCAGCTTAGTGAGAGGGAGTGAGCAGTTCTTC.

V is TRBV5-1 and J is TRBJ2-7, with 9 bases aligning to TRBD2. Looked up from germline, CDR1 is SGHRS and CDR2 is YFSETQ. Trimming cost V 3 bases and J 2 bases; bases outside gene matches: 3. This CDR3 is 14 amino acids long. CDR3 DNA sequence: TGCGCCAGCAGCTGGATAGCGGGGGCCTACGAGCAGTACTTC. It specifies CASSWIAGAYEQYF.

The table lists this clone with a count of one. The chain is built from TRBV11-2 and TRBJ2-1; 7 positions agree with TRBD2. V lost 4 bases, J lost 1 base, and 4 bases stayed unmatched. The CDR3 is 15 residues long. CDR1 and CDR2 (germline): SGHAT, FQNNGV. The CDR3 here is CASSSSGGSYNEQFF. The CDR3 DNA sequence: TGTGCCAGCAGCTCATCGGGGGGTTCCTACAATGAGCAGTTCTTC.

This chain uses TRBV7-8 with TRBJ1-1; TRBD1 is a possible D gene (6 bases). This CDR3 contains 16 residues. Germline V CDR1 and CDR2: SGHVS, FQNEAQ. V shed 1 base and J shed 2 bases, with 14 bases lying between them. The CDR3 DNA reads as TGTGCCAGCAGCTTAGGGCAGGGGATTAATAACACTGAAGCTTTCTTT. Amino acid sequence: CASSLGQGINNTEAFF. The full variable domain, its missing parts supplied by reference TRBV7-8 and TRBJ1-1, is GAGVSQSPRYKVAKRGQDVALRCDPISGHVSLFWYQQALGQGPEFLTYFQNEAQLDKSGLPSDRFFAERPEGSVSTLKIQRTQQEDSAVYLCASSLGQGINNTEAFFGQGTRLTVV.